The 4 T cell receptor beta chains reported below all come from one sample, sequenced in a study of T cells after yellow fever vaccination. TCRdb re-called the 5' RACE reads with MiXCR, one entry per CDR3 protein. The sample contains roughly 150,000 distinct CDR3 sequences, approximately 6.6% of which appear only once. This specimen consisted of CD4+ T cells sorted from PBMCs, obtained 10 days after the yellow fever booster vaccination. The receptors were gathered from a man aged 25 to 40 who received the YFV17D yellow fever vaccine.

This clonotype was counted at least ten times. CDR3: CATSDPGVADSSYNEQFF. CDR3 nucleotides: TGTGCCACCAGTGACCCAGGGGTAGCTGATAGCTCCTACAATGAGCAGTTCTTC. The V and J genes are TRBV24-1 and TRBJ2-1, with D maybe TRBD1 (6 bases). CDR1 is KGHDR and CDR2 is SFDVKD in the germline V gene. V lost 4 bases and J 0 bases, leaving 18 bases between the germline ends. This CDR3 contains 18 residues.

This clonotype showed up many times. The V gene is TRBV5-1, the J gene TRBJ1-5; D is unclear. Germline V lookup: CDR1 SGHRS, CDR2 YFSETQ. The CDR3 extends over 13 amino acids. V was clipped by 4 bases and J by 1 base, with 6 bases between them. The CDR3 region has the DNA TGCGCCAGCAGCGCCTGGAGCAATCAGCCCCAGCATTTT. It translates to CASSAWSNQPQHF.

This clonotype was detected ten times or more. The rearrangement joins TRBV20-1 to TRBJ2-5, with D tentatively TRBD1 or TRBD2 (6 bases each). Germline CDR1 and CDR2: DFQATT and SNEGSKA (reference sequence). The CDR3 covers 13 residues. Between the trimmed V and J ends, which lost 0 bases and 5 bases, there was a span of 10 bases. The CDR3 here is CSARDRRGETQYF. The CDR3 DNA is TGCAGTGCTAGAGATAGGAGGGGGGAGACCCAGTACTTC.

This chain uses TRBV5-1 with TRBJ2-3; 7 bases fit TRBD2. Trimming cost V 4 bases and J 7 bases; bases outside gene matches: 3. The length of the CDR3 is 12 residues. CDR1 SGHRS and CDR2 YFSETQ come from the germline V gene. The CDR3, as DNA: TGCGCCAGCAGCCGGGAGGCAAATACGCAGTATTTT. Protein: CASSREANTQYF. The whole variable domain, filled in from reference TRBV5-1 and TRBJ2-3, reads KAGVTQTPRYLIKTRGQQVTLSCSPISGHRSVSWYQQTPGQGLQFLFEYFSETQRNKGNFPGRFSGRQFSNSRSEMNVSTLELGDSALYLCASSREANTQYFGPGTRLTVL.